This passage covers 27 T cell receptor beta chains from one sample sequenced in a study of CD8 T cells in ankylosing spondylitis. Findings and limits, study-wide: Eight highly homologous variants formed a TCR beta motif that appeared characteristic of ankylosing spondylitis blood.

These receptors are not linked to any known antigen. TCRdb independently ran MiXCR on the 5' RACE reads; one entry per CDR3 protein. The sample holds about 540,000 distinct CDR3 sequences, 12% seen once. Sequencing was performed on blood, either unsorted or a sorted T cell fraction (not recorded which). These receptors were collected from a male donor with ankylosing spondylitis.

The chain employs TRBV5-1 and TRBJ1-4; TRBD1 matches 7 bases. In germline, CDR1 is SGHRS, CDR2 YFSETQ. The V gene end was trimmed by 4 bases and the J gene end by 7 bases; junction bases not matched to a gene: 7. The CDR3 loop spans 14 amino acids. CDR3 region: CASSRDSQSEKLFF. For the CDR3, the DNA is TGCGCCAGCAGCAGGGACAGTCAGAGTGAAAAACTGTTTTTT. Full variable domain (missing parts from reference TRBV5-1 and TRBJ1-4): KAGVTQTPRYLIKTRGQQVTLSCSPISGHRSVSWYQQTPGQGLQFLFEYFSETQRNKGNFPGRFSGRQFSNSRSEMNVSTLELGDSALYLCASSRDSQSEKLFFGSGTQLSVL.

The rearrangement joins TRBV3-1 to TRBJ2-1, with 10 bases matching TRBD2. The trim removed 2 bases at V and 4 bases at J, leaving 5 bases unmatched. The V gene's germline CDR1 is LGHDT and CDR2 YNNKEL (reference sequence). This CDR3 spans 16 amino acids. Here the CDR3 reads CASSQPGTSEYNEQFF. CDR3 DNA: TGTGCCAGCAGCCAACCCGGGACTAGCGAGTACAATGAGCAGTTCTTC.

This clonotype was counted between two and nine times. The chain links TRBV7-8 to TRBJ2-3, with 9 bases identical to TRBD1. Unmatched junction bases numbered 12, after V lost 3 bases and J lost 5 bases. This CDR3 is 17 amino acids long. The germline V gene has CDR1 SGHVS and CDR2 FQNEAQ. The CDR3 nucleotides read TGTGCCAGCAGCTTCACCGTCCCGGGACAGGGTAAAGATACGCAGTATTTT. Translating gives CASSFTVPGQGKDTQYF.

The V and J genes are TRBV19 and TRBJ1-5; possibly TRBD1 for D (6 bases). The CDR3 is 15 amino acids. The V end was cut by 7 bases, the J end by 2 bases, with 15 bases between. Germline CDR1 LNHDA, CDR2 SQIVND (reference sequence). CDR3 in DNA: TGTGCCAGTATTTCTCCGGACAGCGGCAATCAGCCCCAGCATTTT. It codes for CASISPDSGNQPQHF.

The table lists this clonotype with a few counts. This chain uses TRBV10-3 with TRBJ1-1; TRBD1 might be the D (5 bases). Trimming cost V 3 bases and J 1 base, with 12 bases left between them. The CDR3 is 15 amino acids. In germline, CDR1 is ENHRY, CDR2 SYGVKD. This CDR3 reads CAISDPGRENTEAFF. CDR3 bases: TGTGCCATCAGTGATCCGGGACGCGAGAACACTGAAGCTTTCTTT.

This clonotype was counted between two and nine times. V and J are TRBV7-9 and TRBJ1-2; D unresolved. The V end was cut by 3 bases, the J end by 7 bases, with 18 bases between. The germline gives CDR1 SEHNR, CDR2 FQNEAQ (reference sequence). This CDR3 region has 15 residues. The CDR3 is CASSFPWGGRSGYTF. The CDR3 DNA reads TGTGCCAGCAGCTTCCCATGGGGAGGGAGGAGTGGCTACACCTTC.

This clonotype has ten or more counts. The V gene is TRBV29-1, the J gene TRBJ2-7; D is ambiguous. CDR1 is SQVTM and CDR2 is ANQGSEA in the germline V gene. Trimming shortened V by 4 bases and J by 1 base, and 11 bases separated the two germline ends. The CDR3 is 13 amino acids. The CDR3 DNA reads as TGCAGCGTTGTACTAACCAGATCCTACGAGCAGTACTTC. Translating it yields CSVVLTRSYEQYF.

The rearrangement uses TRBV5-5 and TRBJ1-1, with a weak D call TRBD1 (6 bases). There are 12 residues in the CDR3. The germline gives CDR1 SGHKS, CDR2 YYEKEE (reference sequence). V lost 4 bases and J 7 bases, leaving 11 bases between the germline ends. The CDR3 nucleotides read TGTGCCAGCAGCATCGGACAGTATGAAGCTTTCTTT. Amino acids: CASSIGQYEAFF.

The V gene is TRBV20-1, the J gene TRBJ2-1; 7 bases line up with TRBD2. V dropped 6 bases and J dropped 3; count of bases not matched to a gene: 14. Per germline, CDR1 DFQATT and CDR2 SNEGSKA (reference sequence). The CDR3 is 16 amino acids. The CDR3 is CSATRGRESDYNEQFF. CDR3 nucleotide sequence: TGCAGTGCCACCCGAGGGCGGGAGTCGGACTACAATGAGCAGTTCTTC.

The chain recombines TRBV15 with TRBJ2-1, with 8 positions matching TRBD2. Germline values: CDR1 LNHNV, CDR2 YYDKDF (reference sequence). This CDR3 comprises 18 residues. Trimming cost V 3 bases and J 4 bases; bases outside gene matches: 14. The CDR3 bases are TGTGCCACCAGCAGCCCCGGGGGTAGCGGGACGAGATACAATGAGCAGTTCTTC. Encoded protein: CATSSPGGSGTRYNEQFF.

This chain joins TRBV29-1 and TRBJ2-6; maybe TRBD1 (6 bases). The CDR3 consists of 13 residues. V shed 6 bases and J shed 4 bases, with 10 bases lying between them. Germline V lookup: CDR1 SQVTM, CDR2 ANQGSEA. CDR3 in amino acids: CSVQGSGANVLTF. The CDR3 DNA sequence: TGCAGCGTACAGGGTTCGGGGGCCAACGTCCTGACTTTC.

This clonotype was seen ten or more times. The rearrangement links TRBV9 to TRBJ2-2; 8 positions match TRBD1. This CDR3 has 15 amino acids. The germline gives CDR1 SGDLS, CDR2 YYNGEE. With 3 bases clipped from V and 5 bases from J, the junction kept 6 bases outside the gene matches. The CDR3 bases are TGTGCCAGCAGCGGGACAGGGACGTGGACCGGGGAGCTGTTTTTT. Translating it yields CASSGTGTWTGELFF.

This clonotype occurred a few times. The chain uses TRBV18 and TRBJ2-3; D is unresolved. This CDR3 is 12 amino acids long. Trimming removed 0 bases from V and 6 bases from J, with 4 bases in between. Germline V gene data show CDR1 as KGHSH and CDR2 as LQKENI. The chain's CDR3 is CASSPPEDTQYF. CDR3 nucleotides: TGTGCCAGCTCACCACCAGAGGATACGCAGTATTTT.

This clonotype was seen many times. The CDR3 coding sequence is TGCGCCAGCCGAAGACAGGGGACTGGCAATGAGCAGTTCTTC. This sequence encodes CASRRQGTGNEQFF. The chain couples TRBV5-1 to TRBJ2-1; 8 bases are a match to TRBD1. The V and J ends lost 7 bases and 6 bases, in that order; junction bases with no gene match: 9. From germline, CDR1 is SGHRS and CDR2 YFSETQ. This CDR3 contains 14 residues.

This chain links TRBV11-2 with TRBJ1-1; D uncertain. CDR1 and CDR2 (germline): SGHAT, FQNNGV. Trimming took off 0 bases at V and 7 bases at J, with 12 bases between the two ends. The CDR3 covers 14 residues. The chain's CDR3 is CASSLDLRVGEAFF. Written as DNA, the CDR3 is TGTGCCAGCAGCTTAGATTTAAGGGTAGGTGAAGCTTTCTTT.

This rearrangement joins TRBV9 to TRBJ2-3, with D unresolved. Trimming took off 0 bases at V and 0 bases at J, with 5 bases between the two ends. From germline, CDR1 is SGDLS and CDR2 YYNGEE. The CDR3 is made up of 14 amino acids. The CDR3 region has the DNA TGTGCCAGCAGCGTAGTGGGGAGCACAGATACGCAGTATTTT. Its translation: CASSVVGSTDTQYF.

CDR3 nucleotides: TGTGCCTGGCGACAGAATAGCAATCAGCCCCAGCATTTT. As protein: CAWRQNSNQPQHF. The chain carries TRBV30 and TRBJ1-5, with a tentative D call TRBD1 (5 bases). Germline V gives CDR1 GTSNPN, CDR2 SVGIG (reference sequence). The V and J ends lost 5 bases and 0 bases respectively, with 8 bases between them. The CDR3 length is 13 residues.

This clonotype was seen ten or more times. This chain uses TRBV4-1 with TRBJ1-4; no reliable D call. From germline, CDR1 is MGHRA and CDR2 YSYEKL. Trimming pared 0 bases from V and 6 bases from J, leaving 8 bases between. The CDR3 extends over 14 amino acids. For the CDR3, the DNA is TGCGCCAGCAGCCAAGACTACGCCGATGAAAAACTGTTTTTT. Encoded protein: CASSQDYADEKLFF.

The chain joins TRBV12-3 or TRBV12-4 to TRBJ1-1; D gene unclear. The CDR3 covers 14 residues. The germline V and J ends were trimmed by 5 bases and 4 bases, with 14 bases remaining between them. This chain's CDR3 is CASSPNQVGTEAFF. CDR3 coding DNA: TGTGCCAGCAGTCCCAATCAGGTTGGCACTGAAGCTTTCTTT.

This clonotype occurred a few times. The rearrangement links TRBV12-3 or TRBV12-4 to TRBJ2-2; TRBD2 matches 11 bases. After removal of 6 bases from V and 1 base from J, the junction contained 4 bases not matched to a gene. CDR3 length: 16 residues. The CDR3 bases are TGTGCCAGCAGCCGACTAGCGGGACAGAACACCGGGGAGCTGTTTTTT. Translation gives CASSRLAGQNTGELFF.

There are a few counts of this clonotype. The chain is built from TRBV6-1 and TRBJ2-3, with 7 bases matching TRBD2. Per germline, CDR1 MNHNS and CDR2 SASEGT. CDR3 length equals 15 residues. Trimming at V came to 5 bases and at J to 2 bases, leaving 7 bases not matched to a gene. CDR3 in DNA: TGTGCCAGCAGTCGGGCTAGCGGAATCACAGATACGCAGTATTTT. Translation gives CASSRASGITDTQYF.

This clonotype showed up many times. This chain uses TRBV29-1 with TRBJ1-4; tentatively, D is TRBD1 (5 bases). The CDR3 loop spans 12 amino acids. Trimming cost V 7 bases and J 6 bases, with 12 bases left between them. Germline V gene lookup returns CDR1 SQVTM and CDR2 ANQGSEA. CDR3 in DNA: TGCAGCGCCAGAATGGGGGATGAAAAACTGTTTTTT. This codes for CSARMGDEKLFF.

V is TRBV7-2 and J is TRBJ2-1; 9 nucleotides line up with TRBD2. The CDR3 sequence is 15 residues long. Germline V gene lookup returns CDR1 SGHTA and CDR2 FQGNSA. With 2 bases clipped from V and 2 bases from J, the junction kept 1 base outside the gene matches. CDR3 sequence (DNA): TGTGCCAGCAGCTTACAGCGGGGGGCCTACAATGAGCAGTTCTTC. Translation: CASSLQRGAYNEQFF.

This sequence joins TRBV24-1 and TRBJ1-1; D is possibly TRBD1 (5 bases). Germline loops: CDR1 KGHDR, CDR2 SFDVKD. The CDR3 is made up of 15 amino acids. Between the trimmed V and J ends, which lost 3 bases and 4 bases, there was a span of 14 bases. The CDR3 region is CATSDALGEGTEAFF. In DNA form, the CDR3 reads TGTGCCACCAGTGATGCACTAGGGGAAGGCACTGAAGCTTTCTTT.

J is TRBJ2-1 and V is TRBV29-1; 12 bases are a match to TRBD2. Germline V gene data show CDR1 as SQVTM and CDR2 as ANQGSEA. Germline trimming cut 4 bases from V and 7 bases from J; bases unmatched to any gene: 8. The CDR3 sequence is 15 residues long. The chain's CDR3 is CSVVGSTSGSNEQFF. CDR3 DNA: TGCAGCGTTGTTGGTTCGACTAGCGGGAGTAATGAGCAGTTCTTC.

This clonotype was observed a handful of times. This chain links TRBV5-1 with TRBJ2-1, with 9 bases that match TRBD2. Germline V lookup: CDR1 SGHRS, CDR2 YFSETQ. The CDR3 loop spans 17 amino acids. J gave up 8 bases and V 2 bases, and 14 bases lay outside the gene matches. The CDR3 DNA follows: TGCGCCAGCAGCTTTGCGACTAGCGGAGGGGTTAAGCATGAGCAGTTCTTC. Its protein is CASSFATSGGVKHEQFF.

The chain is built from TRBV12-3 or TRBV12-4 and TRBJ2-1; 13 positions match TRBD2. The CDR3 extends over 17 amino acids. V shed 1 base and J 2 bases; nucleotides not matched to a gene: 2. CDR3 region: CASSLGTSGRAYNEQFF. CDR3 coding DNA: TGTGCCAGCAGTTTAGGCACTAGCGGGAGGGCCTACAATGAGCAGTTCTTC.